One and the same sample provided the 14 T cell receptor beta chains below, sequenced in a study of tumor-infiltrating lymphocytes in primary liver carcinoma (dated by TCRdb to about 2017). The listed sequencing device is Illumina HiSeq 2500. A constant-region primer and ProtoScript II reverse transcriptase were used to reverse-transcribe TCRbeta-specific cDNA from roughly 0.55 ug total RNA. Construction of the TCRbeta libraries relied on three nested rounds of multiplex PCR, following a slightly modified ARM-PCR procedure. Multiplex TRBV1-TRBV30 forward primers and a Cbeta reverse primer were used in the first two PCR rounds, each of which was run for 9 to 11 cycles. The public reads were reanalyzed by TCRdb: fastp trimming at Q25, MiXCR alignment, in-frame beta chains only. Identical CDR3 protein sequences are pooled into one entry, listed with their most common genes and DNA. The sample table contains 25,000 to 35,000 distinct CDR3 sequences; only one count was recorded for around two thirds of them. The top ten hold about 30% of the sample.

Total RNA and DNA were co-extracted without cell sorting from around 20-30 mg of bulk tissue using the AllPrep DNA/RNA mini kit. Sequencing was performed on liver tumor tissue from sampling region 3. The cell subset or site label for this specimen denotes: tumor region T3, left-lateral pole. These receptors were obtained from a woman under 40 with primary liver carcinoma and hepatitis B virus infection.

About this clonotype: Since a much larger clone is just one base distant, this may be a read error. The chain combines TRBV20-1 with TRBJ1-2, with a possible D match to TRBD1 (6 bases). The germline V gene encodes CDR1 DFQATT and CDR2 SNEGSKA (reference sequence). CDR3 length: 13 amino acids. The V end lost 6 bases, the J end lost 6 bases, and 17 bases lay between the germline ends. The CDR3 DNA reads TGCAGTGCCACATCAAGACAGGTAGATGGCTACACCTTC. Translated: CSATSRQVDGYTF.

CDR3 residues: CASSQLPEGKGGAKAFF. CDR3 coding DNA: TGTGCCAGCAGTCAACTGCCCGAGGGGAAGGGGGGGGCTAAAGCTTTCTTT. The V gene is TRBV12-3 or TRBV12-4, the J gene TRBJ1-1; perhaps TRBD1 as D (6 bases). Trimming cost V 5 bases and J 9 bases, with 28 bases left between them. This CDR3 is 17 amino acids long.

The V and J genes are TRBV6-6 and TRBJ2-3, with D possibly being TRBD1 (5 bases). The J call may be wrong; the DNA end is better matched by TRBJ1-5. The CDR3 is 12 amino acids. Germline V gives CDR1 MNHNY, CDR2 SVGAGI (reference sequence). The CDR3 DNA follows: TGTGCCAGCAGTTCGGGGCGGGATACGCAGCATTTT. Translation: CASSSGRDTQHF.

With respect to this clonotype: The junction does not match germline at one end; this may be a read error. The gene calls are TRBV11-2 and TRBJ1-2; no reliable D call. The germline V gene encodes CDR1 SGHAT and CDR2 FQNNGV. The CDR3 sequence is 15 residues long. Here the CDR3 DNA reads TGTGCCGGCAGCTTAGGTGGGATGGTAGGGAGAGGCTACACCTTC. Protein: CAGSLGGMVGRGYTF.

As concerns this clonotype: This may be a read error: a much more frequent sequence differs by one nucleotide. The rearrangement joins TRBV7-3 to TRBJ2-1; 11 bases match TRBD2. This CDR3 region has 17 residues. In germline, CDR1 is SGHTA, CDR2 FQGTGA. Here the CDR3 DNA reads TGTGCCAGCAGCTTAGGTTTGGTAGCGGGAGGGTTCAATGGGCAGTTCTTC. Protein: CASSLGLVAGGFNGQFF.

The V call is TRBV29-1, the J call TRBJ2-7; D is undetermined. Germline V gene lookup returns CDR1 SQVTM and CDR2 ANQGSEA. The CDR3 length is 14 residues. Between the trimmed V and J ends, which lost 5 bases and 0 bases, there was a span of 14 bases. The CDR3 region has the DNA TGCAGCGTTATCAGGATAGGTAGCTCCTACGAGCAGTACTTC. This translates into CSVIRIGSSYEQYF.

To note about this clonotype: A clone one base away is much larger, so this may be a read error. V usage is TRBV28 and J usage is TRBJ2-6; 8 nucleotides line up with TRBD1. The CDR3 totals 16 residues. Germline V gene sequence: CDR1 MDHEN, CDR2 SYDVKM. The DNA of the CDR3 is TGTGCCAGCACGGACAGGGCCTTCACTGGGGTCAACGTCCTGACTTTC. It specifies CASTDRAFTGVNVLTF.

Points on this clonotype: A much larger clone sits a single nucleotide away, making a read error possible. The final CDR3 position lacks the conserved phenylalanine or tryptophan, pointing to a likely read error. The chain has TRBV11-2 and TRBJ2-1; TRBD2 matches 7 bases. Germline V CDR1 and CDR2: SGHAT, FQNNGV. V lost 8 bases to trimming and J lost 0 bases; unmatched junction nucleotides: 7. This CDR3 contains 15 residues. DNA of the CDR3: TGTGCCAGCGAGCGGGGACCGAACTCCTACAATGAGCAGTTCCTC. It yields the protein CASERGPNSYNEQFL.

A word on this clonotype: This may arise from a read error, as a much more abundant clone is one base away. This chain links TRBV7-4 with TRBJ2-2; 9 bases are a match to TRBD2. Germline V gene lookup returns CDR1 SGHVT and CDR2 SQSDAQ. The CDR3 sequence is 16 residues long. The CDR3 DNA reads TGTGTCAGCAGCTCCCTGACTAGCGGTAACACCGGGGAGCTGTTTTTT. This sequence encodes CVSSSLTSGNTGELFF. The full variable domain, in which reference TRBV7-4 and TRBJ2-2 provide the parts outside the CDR3, is GAGVSQSPRYKVAKRGRDVALRCDSISGHVTLYWYRQTLGQGSEVLTYSQSDAQRDKSGRPSGRFSAERPERSVSTLKIQRTEQGDSAVYLCVSSSLTSGNTGELFFGEGSRLTVL.

In the case of this clonotype: A much larger clone is a single base away; this may be a read error. The chain has TRBV11-2 and TRBJ2-5; the D gene is possibly TRBD1 (6 bases). The V and J ends lost 3 bases and 4 bases respectively, with 15 bases between them. The CDR3 sequence is 15 residues long. Germline CDR1 reads SGHAT; CDR2 reads FQNNGV. The CDR3 is CASSLGAGSRETQYF. CDR3 in DNA: TGTGCCAGCAGCTTGGGGGCAGGGAGCCGAGAGACCCAGTACTTC.

This clonotype was observed once. The CDR3 end shows no conserved phenylalanine or tryptophan, and so a read error is likely. The gene calls are TRBV10-3 and TRBJ2-1; D could derive from TRBD1 or TRBD2 (5 bases each). Germline CDR1 ENHRY, CDR2 SYGVKD. The CDR3 spans 17 residues. The CDR3: CAISETQGASSYNEQFI. The DNA for the CDR3 is TGTGCCATCAGTGAGACTCAAGGGGCTAGCTCCTACAACGAGCAGTTCATC.

This clonotype was observed many times. The chain is built from TRBV28 and TRBJ2-1, with D hard to call. CDR1 MDHEN and CDR2 SYDVKM come from the germline V gene. V was cut by 4 bases and J by 0 bases, with 10 bases left in between. CDR3 length: 15 residues. The CDR3 sequence is CASSSIIYSYNEQFF. For the CDR3, the DNA is TGTGCCAGCAGTTCGATCATTTACTCCTACAATGAGCAGTTCTTC.

Note on this clonotype: This likely comes from a read error, as the CDR3 has no conserved phenylalanine or tryptophan at its end. This chain joins TRBV5-4 and TRBJ2-1; D is ambiguous. The CDR3 is 15 residues long. The germline gives CDR1 SGHNT, CDR2 YYREEE (reference sequence). CDR3 amino acids: CVSSLDASSYNEQFL. CDR3 sequence (DNA): TGTGTCAGCAGCTTGGATGCCAGCAGCTACAATGAGCAGTTCCTC.

A remark on this clonotype: It is likely a read error, because the conserved phenylalanine at the end of the CDR3 is missing. CDR3 DNA: TGTGTCAGCGGTGAAACCCTTCCCGGGGGCGCCGCGAACATCGGGGAGCTGTTTGTT. It translates to CVSGETLPGGAANIGELFV. The rearrangement joins TRBV6-1 to TRBJ2-2; possibly TRBD1 or TRBD2 for D (6 bases each). The CDR3 length is 19 residues. Germline CDR1 and CDR2: MNHNS and SASEGT.